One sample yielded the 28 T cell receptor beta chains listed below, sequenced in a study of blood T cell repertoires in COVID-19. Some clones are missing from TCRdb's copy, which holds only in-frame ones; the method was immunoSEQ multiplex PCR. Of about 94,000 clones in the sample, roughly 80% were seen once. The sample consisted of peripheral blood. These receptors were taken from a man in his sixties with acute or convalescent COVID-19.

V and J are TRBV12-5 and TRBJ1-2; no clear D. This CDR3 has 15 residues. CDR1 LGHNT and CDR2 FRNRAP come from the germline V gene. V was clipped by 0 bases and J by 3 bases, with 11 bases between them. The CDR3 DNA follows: TGTGCTAGTGGTTTGGTTCGAGGGCGCGACTATGGCTACACCTTC. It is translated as CASGLVRGRDYGYTF.

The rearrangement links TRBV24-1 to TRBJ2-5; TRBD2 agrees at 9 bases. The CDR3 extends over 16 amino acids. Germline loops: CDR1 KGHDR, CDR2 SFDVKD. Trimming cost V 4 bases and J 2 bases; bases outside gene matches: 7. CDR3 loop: CATSDKAGGRQETQYF. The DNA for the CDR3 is TGTGCCACCAGTGACAAAGCGGGGGGACGACAAGAGACCCAGTACTTC.

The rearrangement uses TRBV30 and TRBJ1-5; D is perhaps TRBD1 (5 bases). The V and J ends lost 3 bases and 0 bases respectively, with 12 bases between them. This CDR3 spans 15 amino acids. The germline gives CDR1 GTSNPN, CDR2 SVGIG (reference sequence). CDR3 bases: TGTGCCTGGAGCTTAGGGGCATTTAGCAATCAGCCCCAGCATTTT. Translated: CAWSLGAFSNQPQHF. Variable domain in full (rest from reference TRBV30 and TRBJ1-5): SQTIHQWPATLVQPVGSPLSLECTVEGTSNPNLYWYRQAAGRGLQLLFYSVGIGQISSEVPQNLSASRPQDRQFILSSKKLLLSDSGFYLCAWSLGAFSNQPQHFGDGTRLSIL.

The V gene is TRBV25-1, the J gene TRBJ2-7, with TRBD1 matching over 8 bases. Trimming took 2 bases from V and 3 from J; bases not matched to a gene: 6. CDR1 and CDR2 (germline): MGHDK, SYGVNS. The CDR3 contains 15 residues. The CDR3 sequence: CASSEGNRGSYEQYF. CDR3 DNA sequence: TGTGCCAGCAGTGAAGGGAACAGGGGGAGCTACGAGCAGTACTTC.

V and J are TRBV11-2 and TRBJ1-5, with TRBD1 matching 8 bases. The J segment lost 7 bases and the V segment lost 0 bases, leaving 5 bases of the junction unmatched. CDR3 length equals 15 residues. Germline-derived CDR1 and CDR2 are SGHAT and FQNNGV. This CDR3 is CASSLDFTGGQPQHF. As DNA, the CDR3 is TGTGCCAGCAGCTTAGATTTTACAGGGGGACAGCCCCAGCATTTT.

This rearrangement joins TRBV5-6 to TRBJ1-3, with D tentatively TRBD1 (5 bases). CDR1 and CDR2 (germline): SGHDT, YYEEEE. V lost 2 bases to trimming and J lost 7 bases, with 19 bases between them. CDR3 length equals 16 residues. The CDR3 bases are TGTGCCAGCAGCTTAATTCGGGCAGGGATAGGCAACACCATATATTTT. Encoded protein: CASSLIRAGIGNTIYF. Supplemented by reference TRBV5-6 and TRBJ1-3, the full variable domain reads DAGVTQSPTHLIKTRGQQVTLRCSPKSGHDTVSWYQQALGQGPQFIFQYYEEEERQRGNFPDRFSGHQFPNYSSELNVNALLLGDSALYLCASSLIRAGIGNTIYFGEGSWLTVV.

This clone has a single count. Here the CDR3 reads CASSYSGFPNTEAFF. CDR3 nucleotide sequence: TGTGCCAGCAGTTACTCCGGGTTCCCGAACACTGAAGCTTTCTTT. The chain carries TRBV6-5 and TRBJ1-1; D call uncertain. CDR1 is MNHEY and CDR2 is SVGAGI in the germline V gene. V dropped 0 bases and J dropped 1 base, with 9 bases sitting between them. CDR3 length equals 15 residues.

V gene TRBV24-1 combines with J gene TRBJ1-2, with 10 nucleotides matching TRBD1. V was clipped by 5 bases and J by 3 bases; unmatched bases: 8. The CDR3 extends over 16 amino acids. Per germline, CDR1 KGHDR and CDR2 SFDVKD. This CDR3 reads CATSGAGTGEHYGYTF. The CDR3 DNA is TGTGCCACCAGTGGGGCTGGGACAGGGGAACACTATGGCTACACCTTC.

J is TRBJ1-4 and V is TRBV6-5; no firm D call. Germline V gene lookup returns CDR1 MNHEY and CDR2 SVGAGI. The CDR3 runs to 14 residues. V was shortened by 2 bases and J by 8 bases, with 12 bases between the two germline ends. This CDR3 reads CASSYMGGREKLFF. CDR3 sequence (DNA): TGTGCCAGCAGTTACATGGGAGGTCGCGAAAAACTGTTTTTT.

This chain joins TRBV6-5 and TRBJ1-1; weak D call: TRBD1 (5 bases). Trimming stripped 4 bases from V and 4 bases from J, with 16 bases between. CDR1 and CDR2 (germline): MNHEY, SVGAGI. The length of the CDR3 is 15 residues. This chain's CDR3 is CASSFQGGGPTEAFF. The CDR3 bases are TGTGCCAGCAGTTTCCAGGGCGGGGGTCCCACTGAAGCTTTCTTT.

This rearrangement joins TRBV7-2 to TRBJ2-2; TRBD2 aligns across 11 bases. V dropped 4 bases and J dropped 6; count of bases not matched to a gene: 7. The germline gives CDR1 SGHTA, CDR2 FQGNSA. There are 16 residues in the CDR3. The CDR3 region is CASSSIAGGPPGELFF. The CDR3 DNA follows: TGTGCCAGCAGCTCTATAGCGGGGGGGCCGCCCGGGGAGCTGTTTTTT.

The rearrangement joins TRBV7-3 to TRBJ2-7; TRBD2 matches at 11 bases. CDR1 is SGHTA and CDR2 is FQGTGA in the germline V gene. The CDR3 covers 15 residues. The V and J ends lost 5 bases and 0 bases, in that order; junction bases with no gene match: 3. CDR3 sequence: CASSQGLADSYEQYF. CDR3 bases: TGTGCCAGCAGCCAGGGACTAGCGGACTCCTACGAGCAGTACTTC.

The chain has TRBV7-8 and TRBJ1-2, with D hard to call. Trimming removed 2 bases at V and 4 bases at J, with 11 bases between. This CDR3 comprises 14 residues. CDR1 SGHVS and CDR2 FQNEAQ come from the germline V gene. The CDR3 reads CASSLTEGFYGYTF. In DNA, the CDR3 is TGTGCCAGCAGCTTAACCGAGGGCTTCTATGGCTACACCTTC. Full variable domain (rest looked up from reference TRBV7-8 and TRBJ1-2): GAGVSQSPRYKVAKRGQDVALRCDPISGHVSLFWYQQALGQGPEFLTYFQNEAQLDKSGLPSDRFFAERPEGSVSTLKIQRTQQEDSAVYLCASSLTEGFYGYTFGSGTRLTVV.

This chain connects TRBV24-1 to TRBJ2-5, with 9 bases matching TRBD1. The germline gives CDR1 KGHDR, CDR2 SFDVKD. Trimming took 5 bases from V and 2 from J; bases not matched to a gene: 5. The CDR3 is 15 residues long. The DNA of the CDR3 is TGTGCCACCAGTGCTCAGGGACAGGGACAAGAGACCCAGTACTTC. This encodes CATSAQGQGQETQYF.

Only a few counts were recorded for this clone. The DNA of the CDR3 is TGTGCCAGCAGCCCCCCGGGAAGCGATCCCCATCAGCCCCAGCATTTT. Its protein product is CASSPPGSDPHQPQHF. The chain is built from TRBV21-1 and TRBJ1-5. TRBV21-1 is a recognized pseudogene. The CDR3 spans 16 residues.

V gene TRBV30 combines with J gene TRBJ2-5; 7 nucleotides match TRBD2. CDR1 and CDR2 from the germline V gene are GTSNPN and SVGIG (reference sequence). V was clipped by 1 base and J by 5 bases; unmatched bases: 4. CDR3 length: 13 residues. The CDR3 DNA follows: TGTGCCTGGAGTGGACTAGCTGGCGAGACCCAGTACTTC. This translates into CAWSGLAGETQYF.

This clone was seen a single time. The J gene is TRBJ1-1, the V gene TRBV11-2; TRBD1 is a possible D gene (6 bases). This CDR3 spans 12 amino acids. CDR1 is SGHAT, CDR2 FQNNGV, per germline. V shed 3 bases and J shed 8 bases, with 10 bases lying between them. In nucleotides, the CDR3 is TGTGCCAGCAGCTTTACAGGGCAAGAAGCTTTCTTT. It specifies CASSFTGQEAFF.

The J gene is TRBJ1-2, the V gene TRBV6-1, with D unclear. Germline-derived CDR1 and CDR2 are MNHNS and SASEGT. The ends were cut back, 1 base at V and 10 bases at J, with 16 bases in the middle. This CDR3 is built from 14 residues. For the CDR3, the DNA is TGTGCCAGCAGTGAAGTTCTTAGTACCGCTTACTACACCTTC. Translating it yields CASSEVLSTAYYTF.

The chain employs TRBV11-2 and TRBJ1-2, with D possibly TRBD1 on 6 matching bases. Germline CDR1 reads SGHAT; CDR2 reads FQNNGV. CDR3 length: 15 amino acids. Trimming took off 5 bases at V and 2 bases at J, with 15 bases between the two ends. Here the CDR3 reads CASSTRDNQNYGYTF. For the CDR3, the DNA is TGTGCCAGCAGCACCCGGGACAACCAAAACTATGGCTACACCTTC.

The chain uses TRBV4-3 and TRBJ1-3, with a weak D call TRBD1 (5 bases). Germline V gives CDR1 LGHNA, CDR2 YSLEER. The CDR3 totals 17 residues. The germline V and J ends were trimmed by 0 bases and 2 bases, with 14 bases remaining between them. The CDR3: CASSQDPRGGAGNTIYF. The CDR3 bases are TGCGCCAGCAGCCAAGATCCGCGGGGCGGTGCTGGAAACACCATATATTTT.

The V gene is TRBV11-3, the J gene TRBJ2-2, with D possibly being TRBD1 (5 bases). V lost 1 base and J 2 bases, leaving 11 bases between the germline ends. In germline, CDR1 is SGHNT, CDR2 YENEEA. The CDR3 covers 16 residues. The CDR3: CASSLGLTGNTGELFF. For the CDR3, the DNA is TGTGCCAGCAGCTTAGGACTTACAGGCAACACCGGGGAGCTGTTTTTT.

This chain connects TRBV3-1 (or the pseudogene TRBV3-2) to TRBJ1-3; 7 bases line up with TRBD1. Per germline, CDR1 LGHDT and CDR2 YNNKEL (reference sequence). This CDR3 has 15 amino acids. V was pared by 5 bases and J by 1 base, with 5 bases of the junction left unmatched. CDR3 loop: CASSWGQRSGNTIYF. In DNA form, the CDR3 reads TGTGCCAGCAGCTGGGGACAGCGGTCTGGAAACACCATATATTTT.

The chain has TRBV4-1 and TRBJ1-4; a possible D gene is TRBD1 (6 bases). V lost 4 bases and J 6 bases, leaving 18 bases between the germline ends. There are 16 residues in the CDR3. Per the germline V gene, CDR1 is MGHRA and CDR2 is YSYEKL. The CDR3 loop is CASSPALQGLDEKLFF. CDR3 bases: TGCGCCAGCAGCCCTGCTCTCCAGGGGTTGGATGAAAAACTGTTTTTT.

The chain's CDR3 is CASSSSDYNEQFF. The DNA of the CDR3 is TGTGCCAGCAGTTCTAGCGACTACAATGAGCAGTTCTTC. The chain is built from TRBV6-2 or TRBV6-3 and TRBJ2-1; possibly TRBD2 for D (6 bases). The CDR3 is made up of 13 amino acids. The V gene's germline CDR1 is MNHEY and CDR2 SVGEGT. Trimming left V 4 bases short and J 3 bases short, with 7 bases between.

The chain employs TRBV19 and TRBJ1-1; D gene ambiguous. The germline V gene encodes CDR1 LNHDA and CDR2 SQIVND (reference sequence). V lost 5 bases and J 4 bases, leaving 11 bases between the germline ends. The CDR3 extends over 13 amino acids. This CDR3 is CASSYREPTEAFF. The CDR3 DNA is TGTGCCAGTAGTTACCGGGAGCCCACTGAAGCTTTCTTT.

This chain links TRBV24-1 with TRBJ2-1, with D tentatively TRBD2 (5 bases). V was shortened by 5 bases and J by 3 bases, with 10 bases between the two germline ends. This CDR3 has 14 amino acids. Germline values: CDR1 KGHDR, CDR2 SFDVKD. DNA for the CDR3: TGTGCCACCAGTGTTGACGGGAACTACAATGAGCAGTTCTTC. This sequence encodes CATSVDGNYNEQFF.

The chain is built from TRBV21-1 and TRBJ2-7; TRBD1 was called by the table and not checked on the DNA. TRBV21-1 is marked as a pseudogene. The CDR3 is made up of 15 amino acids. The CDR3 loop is CASQPPGQAPYEQYF. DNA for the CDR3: TGTGCCAGCCAGCCCCCGGGACAGGCACCCTACGAGCAGTACTTC.

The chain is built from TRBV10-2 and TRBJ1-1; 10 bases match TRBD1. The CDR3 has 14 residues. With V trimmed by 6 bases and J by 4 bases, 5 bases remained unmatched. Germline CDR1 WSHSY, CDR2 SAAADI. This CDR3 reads CASRYDRGPTEAFF. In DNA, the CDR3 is TGCGCCAGCAGATACGACAGGGGGCCCACTGAAGCTTTCTTT.